These 8 T cell receptor beta chains originate from one sample sequenced in a study of T cells in Graves' hyperthyroidism and ophthalmopathy. Amplification of TCR beta CDR3 regions was performed using RNA transcripts as template. A set of HTBI primers served as the primers for a first-round RT-PCR of the TCR CDR3. Using its own MiXCR run on the multiplex PCR reads, TCRdb lists one record per CDR3 protein. This table has more than 450,000 distinct CDR3 sequences, just under 20% appearing once. Sequenced input: blood. Every receptor here comes from a man in his forties or fifties with Graves' ophthalmopathy.

This clonotype was seen repeatedly, ten times or more. The chain combines TRBV30 with TRBJ2-3; 10 nucleotides line up with TRBD2. Germline V gives CDR1 GTSNPN, CDR2 SVGIG (reference sequence). CDR3 length: 15 amino acids. V lost 2 bases to trimming and J lost 0 bases; unmatched junction nucleotides: 2. The CDR3 here is CAWSTSGASTDTQYF. CDR3 in DNA: TGTGCCTGGAGTACTAGCGGGGCCAGCACAGATACGCAGTATTTT.

The chain couples TRBV7-6 to TRBJ2-2, with D maybe TRBD2 (5 bases). The CDR3 consists of 14 residues. Germline-derived CDR1 and CDR2 are SGHVS and FNYEAQ. V was clipped by 8 bases and J by 4 bases, with 14 bases between them. DNA of the CDR3: TGTGCCAGCCGCCTTAAAGGGAGCACCGGGGAGCTGTTTTTT. As protein: CASRLKGSTGELFF.

CDR3 loop: CASSDHEKLFF. The DNA for the CDR3 is TGTGCCAGCAGTGACCATGAAAAACTGTTTTTT. V usage is TRBV25-1 and J usage is TRBJ1-4; D not certain. V lost 3 bases to trimming and J lost 6 bases, with 2 bases between them. Germline V gene sequence: CDR1 MGHDK, CDR2 SYGVNS. The CDR3 runs 11 residues.

This clonotype was seen repeatedly, ten times or more. The chain uses TRBV7-3 and TRBJ1-1; D gene uncertain. The CDR3 has 13 amino acids. The ends were cut back, 0 bases at V and 1 base at J, with 3 bases in the middle. Germline V CDR1 and CDR2: SGHTA, FQGTGA. In DNA, the CDR3 is TGTGCCAGCAGCTTAACACGGAACACTGAAGCTTTCTTT. It is translated as CASSLTRNTEAFF.

This clonotype was detected a few times. The chain uses TRBV3-1 and TRBJ2-5; D might be TRBD1 or TRBD2, each matching 5 bases. Trimming took off 3 bases at V and 7 bases at J, with 15 bases between the two ends. The germline CDR1 and CDR2 sequences are LGHDT and YNNKEL (reference sequence). The CDR3 length is 14 residues. This CDR3 reads CASSQGVPLGTQYF. CDR3 bases: TGTGCCAGCAGCCAGGGGGTCCCTCTTGGGACCCAGTACTTC.

This clonotype was counted a few times. The chain recombines TRBV12-3 or TRBV12-4 with TRBJ2-2; the D call may be TRBD1 or TRBD2 (5 bases each). This CDR3 has 15 residues. The ends were cut back, 3 bases at V and 4 bases at J, with 12 bases in the middle. CDR3 nucleotides: TGTGCCAGCAGTTTGCCCGGGGCGGGCACCGGGGAGCTGTTTTTT. It yields the protein CASSLPGAGTGELFF.

As to this clonotype: One junction end disagrees with the germline gene, perhaps due to a read error. This chain links TRBV5-1 with TRBJ2-5; D perhaps matches TRBD2 (6 bases). Germline V gene sequence: CDR1 SGHRS, CDR2 YFSETQ. This CDR3 is 14 amino acids long. This CDR3 is CASSLDGTQESQYF. Written as DNA, the CDR3 is TGCGCCAGCAGCTTGGACGGGACTCAAGAGTCCCAGTACTTC.

The sample holds many counts of this clonotype. V usage is TRBV3-1 and J usage is TRBJ1-1, with D perhaps TRBD1 (6 bases). Trimming pared 4 bases from V and 11 bases from J, leaving 14 bases between. Germline CDR1 reads LGHDT; CDR2 reads YNNKEL (reference sequence). The CDR3 spans 12 residues. The CDR3 loop is CASSRDRIGAFF. In DNA form, the CDR3 reads TGTGCCAGCAGCCGCGACAGGATAGGCGCTTTCTTT.